Sequencing of this T cell receptor beta chain was carried out in a study of chemoradiotherapy in HPV16-positive cancers. With V trimmed by 2 bases and J by 1 base, 5 bases remained unmatched. This CDR3 is 16 amino acids long. Germline CDR1 reads MNHEY; CDR2 reads SVGAGI. Repeated repertoire sampling spanned the course of chemoradiotherapy. Method: immunoSEQ multiplex PCR; TCRdb's copy keeps in-frame clones and lacks some. The sample has some 2,000 clones, 67% seen once. This TCR was sampled from a human donor with HPV-associated anogenital cancer. This material consisted of tumor tissue, taken from a patient who underwent chemoradiotherapy. This chain links TRBV6-5 with TRBJ2-3, with 8 bases fitting TRBD2. The CDR3: CASSYRGAGGTDTQYF. The CDR3 DNA is TGTGCCAGCAGTTACAGGGGAGCGGGAGGCACAGATACGCAGTATTTT.